Below, 15 T cell receptor beta chains from the same sample are listed, as sequenced in a study of T cell repertoires in cytomegalovirus infection. TCRdb re-called the reads through MiXCR, storing one row per CDR3 protein. The repertoire holds 150,000 to 190,000 distinct CDR3 sequences, with roughly a quarter as singletons. Sequencing was performed on PBMCs. Source of these receptors: a human donor in good health (CMV status not recorded). Some clones in this sample may be carry-over from other donors' samples.

This clonotype was detected only a few times. The gene calls are TRBV4-1 and TRBJ1-2, with D possibly TRBD1 on 5 matching bases. V lost 0 bases to trimming and J lost 9 bases, with 14 bases between them. This CDR3 spans 14 amino acids. The germline gives CDR1 MGHRA, CDR2 YSYEKL. CDR3 DNA sequence: TGCGCCAGCAGCCAAGACGAAGGGGATAGCAGCTACACCTTC. Its translation is CASSQDEGDSSYTF.

The chain combines TRBV7-9 with TRBJ2-7; D possibly corresponds to TRBD2 (6 bases). Trimming took off 5 bases at V and 7 bases at J, with 18 bases between the two ends. Germline values: CDR1 SEHNR, CDR2 FQNEAQ (reference sequence). CDR3 length equals 14 residues. The CDR3 here is CASSQTSPTGEQYF. CDR3 DNA: TGTGCCAGCAGCCAGACTAGTCCTACGGGGGAGCAGTACTTC.

This clonotype was recorded a few times. The chain uses TRBV12-3 or TRBV12-4 and TRBJ2-3; 9 bases are shared with TRBD2. V shed 2 bases and J 2 bases; nucleotides not matched to a gene: 5. The CDR3 has 16 amino acids. Here the CDR3 DNA reads TGTGCCAGCAGTTTAAGGGCGGGGGGGCCCACAGATACGCAGTATTTT. This sequence encodes CASSLRAGGPTDTQYF.

This rearrangement joins TRBV29-1 to TRBJ2-3; possibly TRBD2 for D (7 bases). V was shortened by 5 bases and J by 1 base, with 13 bases between the two germline ends. Germline assignment: CDR1 SQVTM and CDR2 ANQGSEA. CDR3 size: 14 residues. DNA of the CDR3: TGCAGCGTTCGAGAAGGGGGGGGCACAGATACGCAGTATTTT. It translates to CSVREGGGTDTQYF.

This clonotype occurred a few times. The CDR3 spells CASSSGVSSYGYTF. The CDR3 region has the DNA TGTGCCAGCAGCTCCGGGGTGTCTTCCTATGGCTACACCTTC. This chain connects TRBV7-9 to TRBJ1-2, with D unresolved. Deletions cut 4 bases from V and 4 bases from J, with 13 bases between. This CDR3 contains 14 residues. From germline, CDR1 is SEHNR and CDR2 FQNEAQ (reference sequence).

This clonotype was seen repeatedly, ten times or more. The V gene is TRBV7-2, the J gene TRBJ2-7, with D possibly TRBD1 on 6 matching bases. Trimming stripped 7 bases from V and 3 bases from J, with 13 bases between. The CDR3 spans 13 residues. Per the germline V gene, CDR1 is SGHTA and CDR2 is FQGNSA. Here the CDR3 reads CASTFAQGYEQYF. The CDR3 DNA reads as TGTGCCAGCACCTTCGCACAGGGCTACGAGCAGTACTTC.

The chain is built from TRBV20-1 and TRBJ2-6; D remains unclear. CDR3 length: 15 amino acids. V lost 1 base to trimming and J lost 0 bases, with 7 bases between them. CDR1 DFQATT and CDR2 SNEGSKA come from the germline V gene (reference sequence). This chain's CDR3 is CSARVDGSGANVLTF. CDR3 nucleotides: TGCAGTGCTAGAGTCGACGGCTCTGGGGCCAACGTCCTGACTTTC.

This clonotype was seen a few times. The V gene is TRBV28, the J gene TRBJ1-2, with a possible D match to TRBD1 (5 bases). The V end lost 6 bases, the J end lost 6 bases, and 17 bases lay between the germline ends. Germline V gene data show CDR1 as MDHEN and CDR2 as SYDVKM. This CDR3 is built from 14 residues. DNA for the CDR3: TGTGCCAGCAGAACCGGGACGGTGAGGCATGGCTACACCTTC. It codes for CASRTGTVRHGYTF.

The J gene is TRBJ2-5, the V gene TRBV5-6; D perhaps matches TRBD1 (5 bases). V lost 2 bases to trimming and J lost 4 bases, with 12 bases between them. Per the germline V gene, CDR1 is SGHDT and CDR2 is YYEEEE. This CDR3 spans 14 amino acids. The CDR3 sequence: CASSFYRWRETQYF. The DNA of the CDR3 is TGTGCCAGCAGCTTCTACAGGTGGAGAGAGACCCAGTACTTC.

The sample holds one count of this clonotype. The chain carries TRBV28 and TRBJ1-1; a weak D match, TRBD1 (6 bases). The germline V and J ends were trimmed by 2 bases and 7 bases, with 8 bases remaining between them. Germline CDR1 and CDR2: MDHEN and SYDVKM. The CDR3 contains 12 residues. This chain's CDR3 is CASSLLQGEAFF. The CDR3 coding sequence is TGTGCCAGCAGTTTACTACAGGGTGAAGCTTTCTTT. The full variable domain, with the rest looked up from reference TRBV28 and TRBJ1-1, is DVKVTQSSRYLVKRTGEKVFLECVQDMDHENMFWYRQDPGLGLRLIYFSYDVKMKEKGDIPEGYSVSREKKERFSLILESASTNQTSMYLCASSLLQGEAFFGQGTRLTVV.

The rearrangement joins TRBV6-2 or TRBV6-3 to TRBJ2-7; maybe TRBD1 (6 bases). Trimming removed 2 bases from V and 2 bases from J, with 13 bases in between. Germline values: CDR1 MNHEY, CDR2 SVGEGT. The CDR3 has 15 amino acids. This CDR3 reads CASSYEQGTAYEQYF. The CDR3 DNA reads TGTGCCAGCAGTTACGAGCAGGGGACGGCCTACGAGCAGTACTTC.

The chain combines TRBV7-9 with TRBJ1-1; TRBD1 is a possible D gene (5 bases). In germline, CDR1 is SEHNR, CDR2 FQNEAQ (reference sequence). CDR3 length equals 14 residues. The V end was cut by 0 bases, the J end by 6 bases, with 11 bases between. In nucleotides, the CDR3 is TGTGCCAGCAGCTTAGCAGGCCGGGGGGCTGAAGCTTTCTTT. This codes for CASSLAGRGAEAFF.

The chain joins TRBV12-3 or TRBV12-4 to TRBJ2-7; 8 bases match TRBD1. The CDR3 runs to 14 residues. J lost 3 bases, V lost 6 bases, and 7 bases had no gene match. The CDR3: CASSRGQGGYEQYF. The CDR3 DNA reads as TGTGCCAGCAGCCGCGGACAGGGAGGCTACGAGCAGTACTTC.

V is TRBV6-8 and J is TRBJ2-5; tentative D call: TRBD1 (6 bases). Germline V gene lookup returns CDR1 MNHGY and CDR2 SAAAGT. The CDR3 runs 13 residues. With 7 bases removed from V and 7 bases from J, the gap between germline ends came to 16 bases. The DNA of the CDR3 is TGTGCCAGCAACGACAGGTCCGACGGGACCCAGTACTTC. This gives the protein CASNDRSDGTQYF.

There are many counts of this clonotype. The chain recombines TRBV4-3 with TRBJ2-3; 10 bases align to TRBD2. Germline loops: CDR1 LGHNA, CDR2 YSLEER. The trim removed 0 bases at V and 4 bases at J, leaving 10 bases unmatched. The CDR3 spans 18 residues. The DNA of the CDR3 is TGCGCCAGCAGCCAAGATGACCTAGCGGGAGAGGGGCCAGATACGCAGTATTTT. Protein product: CASSQDDLAGEGPDTQYF.